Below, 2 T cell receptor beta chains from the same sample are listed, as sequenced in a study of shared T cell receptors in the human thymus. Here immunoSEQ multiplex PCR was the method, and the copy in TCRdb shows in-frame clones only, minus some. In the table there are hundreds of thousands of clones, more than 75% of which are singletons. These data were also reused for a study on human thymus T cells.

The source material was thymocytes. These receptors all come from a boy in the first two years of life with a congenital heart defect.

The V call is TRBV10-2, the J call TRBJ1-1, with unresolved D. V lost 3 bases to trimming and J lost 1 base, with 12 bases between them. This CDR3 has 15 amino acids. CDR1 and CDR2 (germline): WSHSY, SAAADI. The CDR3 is CASSDRTHKNTEAFF. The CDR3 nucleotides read TGCGCCAGCAGTGATCGCACACACAAGAACACTGAAGCTTTCTTT.

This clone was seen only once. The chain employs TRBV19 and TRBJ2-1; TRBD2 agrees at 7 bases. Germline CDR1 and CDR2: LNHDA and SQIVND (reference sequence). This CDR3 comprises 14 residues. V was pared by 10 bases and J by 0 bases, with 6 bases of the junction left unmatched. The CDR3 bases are TGTGCCACCCACGGACTAGGCTCCTACAATGAGCAGTTCTTC. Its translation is CATHGLGSYNEQFF.